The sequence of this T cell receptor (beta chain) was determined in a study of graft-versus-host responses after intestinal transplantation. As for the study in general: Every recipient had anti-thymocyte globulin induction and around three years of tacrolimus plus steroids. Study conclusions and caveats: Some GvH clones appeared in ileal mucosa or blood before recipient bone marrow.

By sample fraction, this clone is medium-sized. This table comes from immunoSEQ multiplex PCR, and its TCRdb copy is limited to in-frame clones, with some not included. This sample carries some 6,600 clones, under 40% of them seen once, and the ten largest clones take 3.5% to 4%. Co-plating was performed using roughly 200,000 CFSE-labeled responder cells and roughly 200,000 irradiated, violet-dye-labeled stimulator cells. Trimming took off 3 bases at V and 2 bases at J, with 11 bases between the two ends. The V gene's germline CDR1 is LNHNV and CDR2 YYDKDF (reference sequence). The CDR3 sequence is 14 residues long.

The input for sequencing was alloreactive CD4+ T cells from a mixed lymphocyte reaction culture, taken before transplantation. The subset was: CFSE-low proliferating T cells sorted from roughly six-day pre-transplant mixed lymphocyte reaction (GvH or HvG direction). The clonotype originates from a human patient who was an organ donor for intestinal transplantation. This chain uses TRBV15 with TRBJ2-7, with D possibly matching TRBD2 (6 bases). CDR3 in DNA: TGTGCCACCAGCAGGGGACGGGAGCCCTACGAGCAGTACTTC. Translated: CATSRGREPYEQYF.